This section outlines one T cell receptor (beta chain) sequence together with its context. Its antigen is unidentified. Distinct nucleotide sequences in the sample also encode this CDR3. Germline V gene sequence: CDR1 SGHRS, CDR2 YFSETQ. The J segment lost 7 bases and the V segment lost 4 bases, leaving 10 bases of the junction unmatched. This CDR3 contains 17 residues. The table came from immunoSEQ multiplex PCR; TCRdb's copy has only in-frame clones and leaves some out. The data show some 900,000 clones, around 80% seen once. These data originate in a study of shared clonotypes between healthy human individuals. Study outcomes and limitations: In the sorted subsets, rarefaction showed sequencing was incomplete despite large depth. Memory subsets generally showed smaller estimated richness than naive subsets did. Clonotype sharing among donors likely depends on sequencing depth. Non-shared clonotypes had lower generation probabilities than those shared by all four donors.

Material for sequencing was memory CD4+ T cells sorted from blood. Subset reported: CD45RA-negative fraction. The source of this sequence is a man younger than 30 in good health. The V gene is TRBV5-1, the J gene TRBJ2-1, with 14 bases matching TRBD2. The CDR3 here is CASSLVGLAGGGNEQFF. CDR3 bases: TGCGCCAGCAGCCTGGTTGGACTAGCGGGGGGCGGTAATGAGCAGTTCTTC.